The T cell receptor (beta chain) described here comes from a study of blood T cells in healthy people across ages. For the second PCR, which ran for 7 to 11 cycles, a sample-barcoded 5' primer and a J-beta primer mix were used. Using its own MiXCR run on the 5' RACE reads, TCRdb lists one record per CDR3 protein. The table includes approximately 2,000,000 distinct CDR3 sequences, roughly two fifths detected once. This CDR3 has 13 amino acids. Germline V gene sequence: CDR1 SQVTM, CDR2 ANQGSEA. After removal of 6 bases from V and 3 bases from J, the junction contained 6 bases not matched to a gene. This receptor was identified in a human donor in good health. The sequenced sample was blood. The J gene is TRBJ1-1, the V gene TRBV29-1, with 8 bases matching TRBD1. CDR3 nucleotide sequence: TGCAGCGTGCGCAGGGGGCTGTACACTGAAGCTTTCTTT. Amino acid sequence: CSVRRGLYTEAFF.